This T cell receptor beta chain comes out of a study of vaccination effects on CD4 cells after COVID-19. Turning to the study itself: Sampling occurred a median 72 days post second dose, range 14 to 241.

This clone was seen a few times. What it binds is unknown. The study's findings and limits: Vaccine- and infection-induced clones showed marked clonal contraction late following vaccination.

With 3 bases clipped from V and 2 bases from J, the junction kept 8 bases outside the gene matches. CDR1 and CDR2 from the germline V gene are KGHSH and LQKENI. The CDR3 is 17 amino acids. Clones were sequenced by immunoSEQ multiplex PCR, and TCRdb holds only the in-frame ones, with some missing. The sample consists of tens of thousands of clones, about four fifths of them appearing once. Pools of viral peptides were used by the ViraFEST assay to expand antigen-specific CD4+ T cells ahead of sequencing. Once cultured for roughly ten days, the cells underwent separation to obtain CD4+ T cells. Participants received two doses of either the BNT162b2 or mRNA-1273 vaccine. Researchers reported culturing approximately 1.8 million PBMC in each well, adding approximately 10 IU/ml IL-2 and approximately 10 ug/ml peptides.

The source was CD4+ T cells from PBMCs cultured with HCoV-OC43 spike peptides, collected after COVID-19 vaccination. The subset denotes: HCoV-OC43 spike overlapping peptide pool stimulation. The TCR comes from a human donor who received a COVID-19 vaccine. V is TRBV18 and J is TRBJ2-3; TRBD2 agrees at 10 bases. CDR3: CASSPMLAGGHTDTQYF. The CDR3 DNA reads as TGTGCCAGCTCACCCATGTTAGCGGGGGGCCACACAGATACGCAGTATTTT.